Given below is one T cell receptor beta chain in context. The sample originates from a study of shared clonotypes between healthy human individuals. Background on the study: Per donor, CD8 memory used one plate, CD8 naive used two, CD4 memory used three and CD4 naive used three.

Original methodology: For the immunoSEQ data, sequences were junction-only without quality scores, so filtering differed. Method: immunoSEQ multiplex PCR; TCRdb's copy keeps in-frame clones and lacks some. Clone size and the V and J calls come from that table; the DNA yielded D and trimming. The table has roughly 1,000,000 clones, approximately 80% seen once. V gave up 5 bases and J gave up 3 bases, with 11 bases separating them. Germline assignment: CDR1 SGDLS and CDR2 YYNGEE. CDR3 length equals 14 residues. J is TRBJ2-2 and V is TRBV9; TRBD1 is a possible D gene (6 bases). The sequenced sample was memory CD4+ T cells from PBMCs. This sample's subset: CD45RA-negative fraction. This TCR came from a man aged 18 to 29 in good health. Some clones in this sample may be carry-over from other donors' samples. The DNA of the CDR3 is TGTGCCAGCAGTCCCAGACAGGACACCGGGGAGCTGTTTTTT. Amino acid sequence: CASSPRQDTGELFF.